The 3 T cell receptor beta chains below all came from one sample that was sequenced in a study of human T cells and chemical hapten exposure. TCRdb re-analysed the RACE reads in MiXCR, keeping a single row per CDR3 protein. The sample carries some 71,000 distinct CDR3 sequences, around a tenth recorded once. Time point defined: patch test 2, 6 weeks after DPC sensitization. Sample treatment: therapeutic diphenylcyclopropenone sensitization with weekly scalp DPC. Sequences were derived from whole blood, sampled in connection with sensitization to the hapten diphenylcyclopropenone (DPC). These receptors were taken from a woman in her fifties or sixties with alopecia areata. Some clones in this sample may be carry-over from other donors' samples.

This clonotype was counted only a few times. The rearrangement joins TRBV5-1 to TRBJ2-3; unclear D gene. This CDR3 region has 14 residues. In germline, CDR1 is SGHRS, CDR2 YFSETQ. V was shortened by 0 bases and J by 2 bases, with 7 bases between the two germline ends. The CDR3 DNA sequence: TGCGCCAGCAGCTTGGCCGACTTCACAGATACGCAGTATTTT. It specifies CASSLADFTDTQYF. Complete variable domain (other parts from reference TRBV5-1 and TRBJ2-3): KAGVTQTPRYLIKTRGQQVTLSCSPISGHRSVSWYQQTPGQGLQFLFEYFSETQRNKGNFPGRFSGRQFSNSRSEMNVSTLELGDSALYLCASSLADFTDTQYFGPGTRLTVL.

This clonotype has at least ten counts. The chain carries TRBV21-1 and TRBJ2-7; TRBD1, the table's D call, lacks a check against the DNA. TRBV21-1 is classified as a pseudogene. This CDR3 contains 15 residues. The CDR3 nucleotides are TGTGCCAGCAGCATTTCGGGACAGGGGTTATCCGAGCAGTACTTC. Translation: CASSISGQGLSEQYF.

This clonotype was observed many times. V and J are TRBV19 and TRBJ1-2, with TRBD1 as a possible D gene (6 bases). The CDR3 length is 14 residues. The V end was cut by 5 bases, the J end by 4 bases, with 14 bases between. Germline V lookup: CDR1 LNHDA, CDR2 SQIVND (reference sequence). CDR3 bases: TGTGCCAGTAGTTGGGACACAGCTTTCTATGGCTACACCTTC. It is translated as CASSWDTAFYGYTF.